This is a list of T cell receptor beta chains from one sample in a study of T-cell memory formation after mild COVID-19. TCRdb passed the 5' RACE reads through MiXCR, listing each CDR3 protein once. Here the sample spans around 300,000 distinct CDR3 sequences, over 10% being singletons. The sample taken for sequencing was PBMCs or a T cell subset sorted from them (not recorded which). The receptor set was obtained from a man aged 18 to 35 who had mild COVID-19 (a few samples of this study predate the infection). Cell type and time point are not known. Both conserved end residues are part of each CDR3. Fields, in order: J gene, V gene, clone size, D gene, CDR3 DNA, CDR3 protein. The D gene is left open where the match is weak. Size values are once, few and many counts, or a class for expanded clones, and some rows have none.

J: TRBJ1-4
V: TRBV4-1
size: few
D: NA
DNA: TGCGCCAGCAGCCCAGGCGAGTCCAGTTATAATGAAAAACTGTTTTTT
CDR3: CASSPGESSYNEKLFF

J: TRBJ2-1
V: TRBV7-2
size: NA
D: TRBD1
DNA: TGTGCCAGCAGCCCGACAGGGGGCCAATACAATGAGCAGTTCTTC
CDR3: CASSPTGGQYNEQFF

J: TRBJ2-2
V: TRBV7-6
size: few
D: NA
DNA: TGTGCCAGCAGATCGGACAGGAACACCGGGGAGCTGTTTTTT
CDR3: CASRSDRNTGELFF

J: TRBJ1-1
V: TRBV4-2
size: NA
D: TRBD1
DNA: TGTGCCAGCAGCCAAGGGGACAGCCAGATTGAAGCTTTCTTT
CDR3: CASSQGDSQIEAFF

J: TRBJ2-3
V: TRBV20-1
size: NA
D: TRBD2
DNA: TGCAGTGCCGGACTAGCGGGGGGTAGCACAGATACGCAGTATTTT
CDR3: CSAGLAGGSTDTQYF

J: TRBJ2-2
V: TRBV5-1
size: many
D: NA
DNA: TGCGCCAGCAGCTTGGGTAGCGACACCGGGGAGCTGTTTTTT
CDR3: CASSLGSDTGELFF

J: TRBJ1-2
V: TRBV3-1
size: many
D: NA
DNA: TGTGCCAGCAGCCGGGGAGGATATGGCTACACCTTC
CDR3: CASSRGGYGYTF

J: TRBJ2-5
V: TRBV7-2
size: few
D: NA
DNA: TGTGCCAGCAGCTTAGCGGGGGCCTTCCAAGAGACCCAGTACTTC
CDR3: CASSLAGAFQETQYF

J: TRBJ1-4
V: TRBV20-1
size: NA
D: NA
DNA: TGCAGTGCTAGAGAACTCAGGACAGCAACTAATGAAAAACTGTTTTTT
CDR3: CSARELRTATNEKLFF

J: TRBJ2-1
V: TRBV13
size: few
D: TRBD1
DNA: TGTGCCAGCAGCCCCGGGACAGGGAGTCTTTATGAGCAGTTCTTC
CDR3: CASSPGTGSLYEQFF

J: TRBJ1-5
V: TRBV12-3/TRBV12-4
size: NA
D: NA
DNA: TGTGCCAGCAGTTACTCGCCAGGGGTCCCAAGCAATCAGCCCCAGCATTTT
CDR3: CASSYSPGVPSNQPQHF

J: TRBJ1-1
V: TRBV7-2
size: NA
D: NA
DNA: TGTGCCAGCGGGGAAACAGTAAACAGGGTGGCTTTCTTT
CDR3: CASGETVNRVAFF

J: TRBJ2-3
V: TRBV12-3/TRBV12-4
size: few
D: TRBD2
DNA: TGTGCCAGCAGTTTGGATAGCCTAGCGGGGGGGCCAGCAGATACGCAGTATTTT
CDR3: CASSLDSLAGGPADTQYF

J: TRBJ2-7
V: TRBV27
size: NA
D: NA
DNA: TGTGCCAGCAGTTCCGACATTTACTACGAGCAGTACTTC
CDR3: CASSSDIYYEQYF

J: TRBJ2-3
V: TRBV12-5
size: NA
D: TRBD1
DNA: TGTGCTAGTGGTCCGGGACAGGGATCTTACAAAGATACGCAGTATTTT
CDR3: CASGPGQGSYKDTQYF

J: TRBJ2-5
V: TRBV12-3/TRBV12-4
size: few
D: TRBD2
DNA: TGTGCCAGCAGTTTCAAGAGCGGGGGACTTGGGGAGACCCAGTACTTC
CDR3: CASSFKSGGLGETQYF

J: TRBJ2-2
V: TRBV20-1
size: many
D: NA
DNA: TGCAGTGCTAGAGGGGTGCCGGGGGAGCTGTTTTTT
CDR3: CSARGVPGELFF

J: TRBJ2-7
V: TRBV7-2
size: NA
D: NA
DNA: TGTGCCAGCAGCTTAGACAGGGAAAATCCCGAGCAGTACTTC
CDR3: CASSLDRENPEQYF

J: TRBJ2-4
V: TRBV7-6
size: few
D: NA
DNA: TGTGCCAGCAGTACCGGGGGAAACATTCAGTACTTC
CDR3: CASSTGGNIQYF

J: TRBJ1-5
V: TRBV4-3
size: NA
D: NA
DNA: TGCGCCAGCAGCCAAGTGGTTAGCAATCAGCCCCAGCATTTT
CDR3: CASSQVVSNQPQHF